This T cell receptor beta chain is drawn from a study of blood T cell repertoires in COVID-19. About the research overall: T cells, B-cell-depleted T cells, or PBMCs supplied cDNA or gDNA.

In the original processing: The authors estimated nucleated cell counts from reference gene primer amplification. Some clones are missing from TCRdb's copy, which holds only in-frame ones; the method was immunoSEQ multiplex PCR. V and J calls and clone size are as listed in that table; D and trimming were resolved from the DNA. The table has about 24,000 clones, roughly 90% seen once. This clone is a singleton in its sample. V lost 0 bases, J lost 11 bases, and 10 bases lay in between. In germline, CDR1 is SGHDN, CDR2 FVKESK. The CDR3 is 12 amino acids. This TCR was sampled from a woman of 80 years or more with active or convalescent COVID-19. Material for sequencing was peripheral blood. The genes are TRBV14 and TRBJ1-1; D unresolved. Written as DNA, the CDR3 is TGTGCCAGCAGCCAAGATCGAGGGTCCGCTTTCTTT. It translates to CASSQDRGSAFF.